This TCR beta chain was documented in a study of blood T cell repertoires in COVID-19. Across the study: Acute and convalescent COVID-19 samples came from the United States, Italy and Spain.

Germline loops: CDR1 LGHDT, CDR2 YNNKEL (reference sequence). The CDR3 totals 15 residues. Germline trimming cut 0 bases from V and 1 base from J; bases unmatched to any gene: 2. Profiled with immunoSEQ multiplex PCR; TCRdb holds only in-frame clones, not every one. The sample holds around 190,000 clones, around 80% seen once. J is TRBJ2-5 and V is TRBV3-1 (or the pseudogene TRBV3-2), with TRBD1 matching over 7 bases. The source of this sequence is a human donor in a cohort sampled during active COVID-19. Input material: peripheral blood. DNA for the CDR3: TGTGCCAGCAGCCAAGAAGAGGGGGCCCAAGAGACCCAGTACTTC. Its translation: CASSQEEGAQETQYF.